This T cell receptor beta chain came from a study of blood T cell repertoires in COVID-19. At the level of the study: Donors in the United States, Italy and Spain gave samples during acute or convalescent COVID-19.

In the authors' workflow: It was from reference gene primer amplification that nucleated cell counts were estimated. Profiled with immunoSEQ multiplex PCR; TCRdb holds only in-frame clones, not every one. That table furnishes V, J and clone size, whereas the DNA furnished D and trimming. The sample lists about 150,000 clones; 85% to 90% were seen once. This clone was seen only a few times. Trimming pared 2 bases from V and 11 bases from J, leaving 18 bases between. The germline V gene encodes CDR1 MDHEN and CDR2 SYDVKM. This CDR3 is 14 amino acids long. The sample comprised peripheral blood. The sequence was collected from a woman aged 40-49 years with acute or convalescent COVID-19. The chain carries TRBV28 and TRBJ1-1; a possible D gene is TRBD1 (6 bases). CDR3 loop: CASSLTGGAIFAFF. The CDR3 region has the DNA TGTGCCAGCAGTTTAACGGGGGGCGCGATTTTTGCTTTCTTT.